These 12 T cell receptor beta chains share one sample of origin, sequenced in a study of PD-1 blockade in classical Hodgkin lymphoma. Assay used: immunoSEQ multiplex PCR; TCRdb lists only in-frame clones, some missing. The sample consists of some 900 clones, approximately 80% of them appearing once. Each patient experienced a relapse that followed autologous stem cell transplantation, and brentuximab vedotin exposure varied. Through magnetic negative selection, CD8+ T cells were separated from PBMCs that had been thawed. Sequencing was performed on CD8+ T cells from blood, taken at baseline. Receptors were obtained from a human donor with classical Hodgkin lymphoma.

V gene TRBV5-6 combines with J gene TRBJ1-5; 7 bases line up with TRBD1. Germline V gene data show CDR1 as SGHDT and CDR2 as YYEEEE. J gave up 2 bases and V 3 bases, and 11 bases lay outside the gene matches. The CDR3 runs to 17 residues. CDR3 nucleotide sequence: TGTGCCAGCAGCTGGGGACAGCCCCGAGCTGGCAATCAGCCCCAGCATTTT. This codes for CASSWGQPRAGNQPQHF.

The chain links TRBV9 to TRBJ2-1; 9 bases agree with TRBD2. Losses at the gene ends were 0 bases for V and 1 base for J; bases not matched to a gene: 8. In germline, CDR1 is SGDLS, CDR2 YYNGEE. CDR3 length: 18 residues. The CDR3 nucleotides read TGTGCCAGCAGCGTAGGGATGATAGCGGGGGATTCCTACAATGAGCAGTTCTTC. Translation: CASSVGMIAGDSYNEQFF.

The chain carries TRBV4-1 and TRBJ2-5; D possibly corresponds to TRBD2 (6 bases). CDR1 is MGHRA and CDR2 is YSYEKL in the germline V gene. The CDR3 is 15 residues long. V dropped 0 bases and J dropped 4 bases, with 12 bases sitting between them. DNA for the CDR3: TGCGCCAGCAGCCAAGATAAGAGCGGGTCAGAGACCCAGTACTTC. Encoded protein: CASSQDKSGSETQYF.

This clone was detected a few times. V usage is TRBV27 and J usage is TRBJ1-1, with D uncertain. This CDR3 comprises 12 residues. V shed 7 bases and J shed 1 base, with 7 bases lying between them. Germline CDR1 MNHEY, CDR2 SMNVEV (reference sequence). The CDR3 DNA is TGTGCCAGCAAGGTAGGGAACACTGAAGCTTTCTTT. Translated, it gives CASKVGNTEAFF.

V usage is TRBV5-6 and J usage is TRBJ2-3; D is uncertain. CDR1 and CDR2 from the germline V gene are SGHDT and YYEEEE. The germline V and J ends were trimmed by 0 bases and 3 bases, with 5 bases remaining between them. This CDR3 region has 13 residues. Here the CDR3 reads CASSLAPTDTQYF. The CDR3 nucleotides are TGTGCCAGCAGCTTGGCGCCTACAGATACGCAGTATTTT. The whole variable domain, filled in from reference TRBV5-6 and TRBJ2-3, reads DAGVTQSPTHLIKTRGQQVTLRCSPKSGHDTVSWYQQALGQGPQFIFQYYEEEERQRGNFPDRFSGHQFPNYSSELNVNALLLGDSALYLCASSLAPTDTQYFGPGTRLTVL.

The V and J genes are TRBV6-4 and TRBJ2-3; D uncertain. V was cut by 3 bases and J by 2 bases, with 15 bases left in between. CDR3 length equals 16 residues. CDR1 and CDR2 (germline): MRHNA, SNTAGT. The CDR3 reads CASSEEATSNTDTQYF. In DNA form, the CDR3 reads TGTGCCAGCAGTGAGGAAGCAACCTCTAACACAGATACGCAGTATTTT.

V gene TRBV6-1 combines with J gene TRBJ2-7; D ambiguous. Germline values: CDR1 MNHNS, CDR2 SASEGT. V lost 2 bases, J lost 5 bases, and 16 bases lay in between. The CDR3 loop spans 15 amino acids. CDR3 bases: TGTGCCAGCAGTGAATGGTGGGAAGGTACAAACGAGCAGTACTTC. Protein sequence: CASSEWWEGTNEQYF.

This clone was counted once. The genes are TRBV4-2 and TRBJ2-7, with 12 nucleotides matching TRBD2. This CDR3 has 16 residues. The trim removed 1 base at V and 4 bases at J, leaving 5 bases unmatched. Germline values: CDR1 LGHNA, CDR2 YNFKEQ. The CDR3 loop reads CASSQASGRAGYEQYF. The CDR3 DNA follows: TGTGCCAGCAGCCAAGCTAGCGGGAGGGCCGGGTACGAGCAGTACTTC.

CDR3 DNA sequence: TGTGCCAGCAACCGGGACAGGGAGGGACCAACCTACGAGCAGTACTTC. It codes for CASNRDREGPTYEQYF. The chain employs TRBV28 and TRBJ2-7; 9 bases are a match to TRBD1. Trimming at V came to 7 bases and at J to 2 bases, leaving 12 bases not matched to a gene. CDR3 length: 16 amino acids. Germline V gives CDR1 MDHEN, CDR2 SYDVKM.

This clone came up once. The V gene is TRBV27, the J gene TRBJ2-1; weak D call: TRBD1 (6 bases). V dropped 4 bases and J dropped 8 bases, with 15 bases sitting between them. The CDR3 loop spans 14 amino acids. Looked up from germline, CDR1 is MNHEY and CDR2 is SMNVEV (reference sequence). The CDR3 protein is CASSWRQGYDEQFF. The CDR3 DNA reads TGTGCCAGCAGTTGGAGGCAGGGGTACGATGAGCAGTTCTTC.

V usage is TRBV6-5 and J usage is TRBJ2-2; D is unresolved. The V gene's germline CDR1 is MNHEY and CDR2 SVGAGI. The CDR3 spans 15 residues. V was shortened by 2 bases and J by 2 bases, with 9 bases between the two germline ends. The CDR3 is CASSYGPLNTGELFF. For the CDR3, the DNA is TGTGCCAGCAGTTACGGACCTTTAAACACCGGGGAGCTGTTTTTT.

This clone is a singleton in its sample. CDR3 sequence: CASSGQGAGYNEQFF. As DNA, the CDR3 is TGTGCCAGCAGCGGACAGGGGGCGGGGTACAATGAGCAGTTCTTC. The chain combines TRBV11-3 with TRBJ2-1; 11 positions agree with TRBD1. CDR1 and CDR2 from the germline V gene are SGHNT and YENEEA. After removal of 5 bases from V and 4 bases from J, the junction contained 4 bases not matched to a gene. This CDR3 comprises 15 residues.